The present entry profiles one TCR beta chain with its context. Germline V lookup: CDR1 LGHDT, CDR2 YNNKEL (reference sequence). The J segment lost 7 bases and the V segment lost 5 bases, leaving 5 bases of the junction unmatched. This CDR3 contains 14 residues. The data stem from a study of blood T cell repertoires in COVID-19. Overall study: Researchers got acute and convalescent COVID-19 samples from the United States, Italy and Spain. T cells, B-cell-depleted T cells, or PBMCs supplied cDNA or gDNA.

The authors' processing: It was from reference gene primer amplification that nucleated cell counts were estimated. Produced via immunoSEQ multiplex PCR; TCRdb's table is partial and in-frame only. V, J and clone size derive from that table, while D and trimming were established from the DNA sequence. Of fewer than 100,000 clones in the sample, 88% were seen once. This clonotype was obtained from a human donor in a cohort sampled during active COVID-19. Sequenced: peripheral blood. The gene calls are TRBV3-1 (or the pseudogene TRBV3-2) and TRBJ1-6; the match to TRBD1 covers 7 bases. The DNA of the CDR3 is TGTGCCAGCAGCAACCGGGACAGAAATTCACCCCTCCACTTT. Translated: CASSNRDRNSPLHF.